The source of this T cell receptor (beta chain) is a study of persistence of HIV-infected CD4 T cells. Cells were stimulated with CMV-infected fibroblast lysates at 8.5 to 10 ug/mL. Sorting selected CD4+ T cells upregulating both CD40 ligand and CD69. The immunoSEQ assay was version 4, run in survey mode. Libraries were prepared by immunoSEQ multiplex PCR; TCRdb keeps only in-frame clonotypes and omits some of them. The sample comprises roughly 20,000 clones, about 84% of which are singletons, and roughly 7% rests with the top ten. Concerning this clone itself: The antigen remains unidentified.

Per germline, CDR1 MGHRA and CDR2 YSYEKL. The CDR3 extends over 15 amino acids. V lost 4 bases and J lost 4, with 14 bases in between. This material consisted of CD4+ T cells sorted from PBMCs after roughly 18-hour stimulation, taken from a patient who received antiretroviral therapy. This TCR was recovered from an adult man with HIV who was CMV-seropositive. The chain has TRBV4-1 and TRBJ1-5; unclear D gene. CDR3 loop: CASSPSSSPNQPQHF. The CDR3 DNA sequence: TGCGCCAGCAGCCCTTCTAGCTCGCCTAATCAGCCCCAGCATTTT.